This T cell receptor (beta chain) was profiled in a study of T cell repertoires in aging, cancer and after chemotherapy. On this clonotype: Its antigen is unknown.

TRB rearrangements spanning V, D and J were amplified using mixed TRB-A/B primers. TCRdb reprocessed the multiplex PCR reads with MiXCR, giving one entry per CDR3 protein. The top ten hold approximately 8.4% of the sample, which has about 6,200 distinct CDR3 sequences, about 32% seen once. Amplification of TCR beta used genomic DNA extracted from peripheral blood. Findings and limits, study-wide: Rebound thymic output was suggested by rising median generation probability during chemotherapy in each cancer cohort.

Material: blood. This sequence was found in a human donor with a blood cancer.

CDR3 nucleotide sequence: TGTGCCAGCAGTTTAGGGACGAACTCCTACGAGCAGTACTTC. Residues: CASSLGTNSYEQYF. The gene calls are TRBV12-3 or TRBV12-4 and TRBJ2-7, with D uncertain. The CDR3 covers 14 residues. V was trimmed by 1 base and J by 0 bases, leaving 7 bases between them.